The 9 T cell receptor beta chains below were found in one sample sequenced in a study of neurological immune-mediated disorders. TCRdb re-called the 5' RACE reads with MiXCR, one entry per CDR3 protein. The table records roughly 60,000 distinct CDR3 sequences, more than 9.5% of them present only once. Documented time point: longitudinal time-point 2. The sequenced sample was PBMCs. The receptor set was obtained from a man in his thirties or forties in good health.

The chain links TRBV10-3 to TRBJ2-4, with D perhaps TRBD1 (6 bases). V shed 2 bases and J shed 4 bases, with 9 bases lying between them. Germline values: CDR1 ENHRY, CDR2 SYGVKD. CDR3 length equals 14 residues. CDR3 sequence (DNA): TGTGCCATCAGTGAGGGGACAACAAAAAACATTCAGTACTTC. This translates into CAISEGTTKNIQYF.

This clonotype was found many times. The chain is built from TRBV14 and TRBJ2-3; D possibly corresponds to TRBD2 (6 bases). The V end was cut by 4 bases, the J end by 2 bases, with 10 bases between. Germline values: CDR1 SGHDN, CDR2 FVKESK. The CDR3 is 14 amino acids. The CDR3 region is CASSRGLPTDTQYF. The CDR3 DNA follows: TGTGCCAGCAGCCGAGGACTACCCACAGATACGCAGTATTTT.

This clonotype was counted many times. The chain combines TRBV7-8 with TRBJ2-4, with 9 bases matching TRBD1. This CDR3 comprises 15 residues. CDR1 is SGHVS, CDR2 FQNEAQ, per germline. V shed 5 bases, J shed 3 bases, and the junction held 5 bases outside the gene matches. The CDR3 spells CASSPGDRDKNIQYF. CDR3 coding DNA: TGTGCCAGCAGCCCGGGGGACAGGGACAAAAACATTCAGTACTTC.

A remark on this clonotype: A much larger clone is a single base away; this may be a read error. The rearrangement links TRBV2 to TRBJ2-7; D unclear. The V end lost 7 bases, the J end lost 4 bases, and 14 bases lay between the germline ends. CDR3 size: 13 residues. CDR1 and CDR2 from the germline V gene are SNHLY and FYNNEI. The CDR3 region is CASKSFSHYEQYF. Here the CDR3 DNA reads TGTGCCAGCAAGAGTTTCAGCCATTACGAGCAGTACTTC. Looking up the rest from reference TRBV2 and TRBJ2-7 gives the full variable domain: EPEVTQTPSHQVTQMGQEVILRCVPISNHLYFYWYRQILGQKVEFLVSFYNNEISEKSEIFDDQFSVERPDGSNFTLKIRSTKLEDSAMYFCASKSFSHYEQYFGPGTRLTVT.

This clonotype was recorded many times. This chain joins TRBV28 and TRBJ2-1, with 8 bases aligning to TRBD1. CDR1 is MDHEN and CDR2 is SYDVKM in the germline V gene. The CDR3 runs to 13 residues. J lost 6 bases, V lost 8 bases, and 6 bases had no gene match. The CDR3 region has the DNA TGTGCCAGCGTCTCCGGGACAGGCAATGAGCAGTTCTTC. Translated: CASVSGTGNEQFF.

In its sample, this clonotype was seen many times. This chain uses TRBV20-1 with TRBJ2-7, with D possibly being TRBD2 (6 bases). The V gene's germline CDR1 is DFQATT and CDR2 SNEGSKA (reference sequence). V was pared by 2 bases and J by 3 bases, with 11 bases between. The CDR3 extends over 13 amino acids. The CDR3 sequence is CSARYGGGYEQYF. In nucleotides, the CDR3 is TGCAGTGCTAGATACGGGGGAGGCTACGAGCAGTACTTC.

This clonotype occurred many times. The chain employs TRBV4-1 and TRBJ1-1, with 9 bases that match TRBD1. CDR1 is MGHRA, CDR2 YSYEKL, per germline. The CDR3 extends over 15 amino acids. The V gene end was trimmed by 3 bases and the J gene end by 6 bases; junction bases not matched to a gene: 8. CDR3 loop: CASSHRQGEDPEAFF. CDR3 DNA sequence: TGCGCCAGCAGCCATAGACAGGGGGAGGACCCTGAAGCTTTCTTT.

At least ten counts were recorded for this clonotype. The rearrangement uses TRBV11-2 and TRBJ2-7, with D possibly being TRBD1 (5 bases). There are 14 residues in the CDR3. The V and J ends lost 8 bases and 0 bases respectively, with 14 bases between them. Germline values: CDR1 SGHAT, CDR2 FQNNGV. The CDR3 loop is CASATGFSSYEQYF. The CDR3 DNA follows: TGTGCCAGCGCTACAGGTTTCAGCTCCTACGAGCAGTACTTC.

In DNA, the CDR3 is TGCAGTGCTAGAGGTGGGGGACAGGGACCCGACTACAATGAGCAGTTCTTC. Translating gives CSARGGGQGPDYNEQFF. The V call is TRBV20-1, the J call TRBJ2-1; 9 nucleotides match TRBD1. Losses at the gene ends were 1 base for V and 3 bases for J; bases not matched to a gene: 10. This CDR3 is built from 17 residues. Germline V gene lookup returns CDR1 DFQATT and CDR2 SNEGSKA (reference sequence).